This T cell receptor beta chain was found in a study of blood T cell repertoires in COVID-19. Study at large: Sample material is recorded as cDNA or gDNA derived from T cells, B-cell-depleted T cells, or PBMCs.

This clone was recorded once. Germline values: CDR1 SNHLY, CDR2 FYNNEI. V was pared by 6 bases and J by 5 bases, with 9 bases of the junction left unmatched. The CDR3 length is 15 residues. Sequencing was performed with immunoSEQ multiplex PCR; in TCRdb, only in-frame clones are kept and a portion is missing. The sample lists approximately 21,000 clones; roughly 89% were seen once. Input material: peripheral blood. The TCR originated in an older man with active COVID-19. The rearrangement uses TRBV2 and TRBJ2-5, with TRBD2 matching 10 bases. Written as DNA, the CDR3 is TGTGCCAGCAGGGTAGCGGGGGGCCCCCTGGAGACCCAGTACTTC. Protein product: CASRVAGGPLETQYF.